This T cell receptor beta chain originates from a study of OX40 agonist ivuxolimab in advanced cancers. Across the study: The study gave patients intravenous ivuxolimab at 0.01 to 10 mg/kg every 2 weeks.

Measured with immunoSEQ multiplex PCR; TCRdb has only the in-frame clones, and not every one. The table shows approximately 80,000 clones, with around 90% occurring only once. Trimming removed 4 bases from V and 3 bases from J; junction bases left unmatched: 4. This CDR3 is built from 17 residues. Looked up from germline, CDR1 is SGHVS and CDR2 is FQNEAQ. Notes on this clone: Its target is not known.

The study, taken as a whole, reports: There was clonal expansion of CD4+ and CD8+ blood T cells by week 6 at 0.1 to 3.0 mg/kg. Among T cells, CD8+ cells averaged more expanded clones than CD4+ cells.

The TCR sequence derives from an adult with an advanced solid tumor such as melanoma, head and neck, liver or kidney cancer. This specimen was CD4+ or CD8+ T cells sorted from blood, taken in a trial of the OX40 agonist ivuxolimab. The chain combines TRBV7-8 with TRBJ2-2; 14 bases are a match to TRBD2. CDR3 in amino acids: CASSSGLAGADTGELFF. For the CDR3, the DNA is TGTGCCAGCAGCTCGGGACTAGCGGGAGCGGACACCGGGGAGCTGTTTTTT.